This T cell receptor (beta chain) comes out of a study of blood T cells in healthy people across ages. Every sample gave at least 5 micrograms of total RNA when it was extracted. Study results and limitations: Roughly linear age-related decline in beta diversity appeared, significant by age 40.

A second PCR, run for roughly 6 to 11 cycles, used a sample-barcoded 5' primer plus a J-beta primer mix. Each cDNA molecule received a tag from a template-switch adaptor that had 12 random nucleotides. A single record per CDR3 protein comes from TCRdb applying MiXCR to the 5' RACE reads. Of 500,000 to 550,000 distinct CDR3 sequences in the sample, nearly 25% were seen once. The table lists this clonotype with many counts. Its target is unknown. These same records also appear under a second study, on T cells of mothers and their children. As that report states: Using around 1.4 ug per 15 ul, all extracted RNA underwent cDNA synthesis.

The material sequenced was blood. The sequence came from a boy aged 5-17 years in good health.

The CDR3 reads CSVDSTLYNEQFF. DNA for the CDR3: TGCAGCGTGGACTCTACCCTCTACAATGAGCAGTTCTTC. This chain links TRBV29-1 with TRBJ2-1, with D possibly being TRBD2 (5 bases). V was trimmed by 6 bases and J by 3 bases, leaving 12 bases between them. Germline-derived CDR1 and CDR2 are SQVTM and ANQGSEA. This CDR3 has 13 amino acids.